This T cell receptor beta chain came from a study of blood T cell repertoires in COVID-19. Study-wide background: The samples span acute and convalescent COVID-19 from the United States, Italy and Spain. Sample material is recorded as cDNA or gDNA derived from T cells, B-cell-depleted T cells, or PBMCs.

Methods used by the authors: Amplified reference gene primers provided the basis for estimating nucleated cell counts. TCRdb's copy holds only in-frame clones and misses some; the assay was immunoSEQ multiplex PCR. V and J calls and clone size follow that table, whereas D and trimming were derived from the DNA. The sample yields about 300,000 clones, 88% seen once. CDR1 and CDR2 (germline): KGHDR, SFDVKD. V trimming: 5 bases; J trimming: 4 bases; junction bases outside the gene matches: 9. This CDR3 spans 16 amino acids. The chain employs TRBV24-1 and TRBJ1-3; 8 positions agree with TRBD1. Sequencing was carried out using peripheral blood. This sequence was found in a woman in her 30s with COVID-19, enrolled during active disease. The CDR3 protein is CATSGPTGVGGNTIYF. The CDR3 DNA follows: TGTGCCACCAGTGGCCCGACAGGGGTTGGCGGAAACACCATATATTTT.